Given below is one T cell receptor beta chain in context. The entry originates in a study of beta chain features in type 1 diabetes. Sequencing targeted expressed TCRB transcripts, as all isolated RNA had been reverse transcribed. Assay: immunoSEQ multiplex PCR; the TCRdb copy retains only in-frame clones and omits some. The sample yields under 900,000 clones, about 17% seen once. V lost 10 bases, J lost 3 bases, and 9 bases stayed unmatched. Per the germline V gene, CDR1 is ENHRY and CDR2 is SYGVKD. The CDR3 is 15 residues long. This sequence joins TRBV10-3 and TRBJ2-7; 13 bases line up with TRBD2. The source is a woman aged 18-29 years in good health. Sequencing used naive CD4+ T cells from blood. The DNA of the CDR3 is TGTGCCAGCAGCAGGACTAGCGGGAGTATCTACGAGCAGTACTTC. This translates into CASSRTSGSIYEQYF.